This T cell receptor (beta chain) originates from a study of radiotherapy plus CTLA-4 blockade in lung cancer. Findings and limits, study-wide: Blood saw expansion of tumor-derived TCR clones after radiotherapy plus ipilimumab.

Data came from immunoSEQ multiplex PCR; TCRdb stores just in-frame clones and leaves some out. The table records approximately 85,000 clones, around 88% of them present only once. Comments on this clone: The antigen is not known.

The source material was peripheral blood, sampled from a patient treated with radiotherapy plus ipilimumab. The sequence derives from a human donor with non-small cell lung cancer who had a partial response to radiotherapy plus ipilimumab.

The DNA for the CDR3 is TGTGCCAGCAGCAGACCGGCCGTACTATCCTACGAGCAGTACTTC. Protein sequence: CASSRPAVLSYEQYF. The J gene is TRBJ2-7, the V gene TRBV21-1; the table's TRBD2 call for D was not verified on the DNA. TRBV21-1 has pseudogene status. The CDR3 length is 15 residues.